This T cell receptor (beta chain) came from a study of a mutant IDH1 vaccine in newly diagnosed glioma. This table comes from immunoSEQ multiplex PCR, and its TCRdb copy is limited to in-frame clones, with some not included. The sample has approximately 67,000 clones; about 83% are singletons. Germline V gives CDR1 SGHNT, CDR2 YYREEE (reference sequence). After removal of 5 bases from V and 3 bases from J, the junction contained 8 bases not matched to a gene. The CDR3 contains 15 residues. The time point: baseline, week 1 (first vaccination visit). The treatment is: pre-vaccination baseline after standard-of-care therapy.

The V gene is TRBV5-4, the J gene TRBJ2-7; TRBD2 matches 10 bases. The origin of this receptor is a young woman with glioma. Some clones in this sample may be carry-over from other donors' samples. This specimen was peripheral blood mononuclear cells (PBMCs), taken from a glioma patient treated with radiotherapy, temozolomide or both. CDR3 loop: CASSSGLADGYEQYF. In DNA form, the CDR3 reads TGTGCCAGCAGTTCCGGACTAGCGGACGGCTACGAGCAGTACTTC.